This record concerns one T cell receptor beta chain sequence. This entry belongs to a study of blood T cell repertoires in COVID-19. Study as a whole: Acute and convalescent COVID-19 specimens originated in the United States, Italy and Spain.

Per germline, CDR1 GTSNPN and CDR2 SVGIG (reference sequence). The CDR3 length is 12 residues. V dropped 4 bases and J dropped 6 bases, with 12 bases sitting between them. The table came from immunoSEQ multiplex PCR; TCRdb's copy has only in-frame clones and leaves some out. The sample holds around 310,000 clones, around 87% seen once. The sample comprised peripheral blood. The TCR was taken from a woman in her thirties or forties with COVID-19, enrolled during active disease. The chain employs TRBV30 and TRBJ1-2; D uncertain. CDR3: CAWNGEKDGYTF. CDR3 nucleotides: TGTGCCTGGAATGGGGAGAAGGATGGCTACACCTTC.